The 7 T cell receptor beta chains listed next were all sequenced from one sample in a study of CD8+ T cells in alopecia areata. Treatment meaning: oral pan-JAK inhibitor, 5-10 mg twice daily. Sequencing templates came from extracted RNA that was reverse transcribed into cDNA. The assay was immunoSEQ multiplex PCR, and TCRdb's table has in-frame clones only and misses some. The sample carries some 96,000 clones, 61% recorded once. This sample comprised CD8+ T cells sorted from blood, obtained at week 4, from a patient treated with tofacitinib. All receptors derive from a human donor with alopecia areata.

V usage is TRBV27 and J usage is TRBJ1-1; 9 bases are a match to TRBD1. Germline V CDR1 and CDR2: MNHEY, SMNVEV (reference sequence). CDR3 length: 14 residues. Germline trimming cut 8 bases from V and 4 bases from J; bases unmatched to any gene: 8. For the CDR3, the DNA is TGTGCCAGCGGCGATAACAGGGGGCCCACTGAAGCTTTCTTT. Protein sequence: CASGDNRGPTEAFF.

This chain connects TRBV6-6 to TRBJ2-2; 8 bases match TRBD2. CDR1 is MNHNY and CDR2 is SVGAGI in the germline V gene (reference sequence). The CDR3 runs to 15 residues. V shed 7 bases and J 1 base; nucleotides not matched to a gene: 5. This CDR3 reads CASTQTSENTGELFF. CDR3 DNA sequence: TGTGCCAGCACTCAGACTAGCGAGAACACCGGGGAGCTGTTTTTT.

This chain uses TRBV28 with TRBJ1-5; D is unclear. The germline CDR1 and CDR2 sequences are MDHEN and SYDVKM. Trimming left V 5 bases short and J 6 bases short, with 8 bases between. The length of the CDR3 is 12 residues. CDR3 protein: CASSPTGQPQHF. The CDR3 nucleotides are TGTGCCAGCAGTCCCACGGGTCAGCCCCAGCATTTT.

This chain links TRBV9 with TRBJ2-5; D might be TRBD2 (6 bases). The V end lost 4 bases, the J end lost 4 bases, and 14 bases lay between the germline ends. Germline-derived CDR1 and CDR2 are SGDLS and YYNGEE. CDR3 size: 14 residues. CDR3 DNA: TGTGCCAGCAGCCCTGCCCCGGGGGTAGAGACCCAGTACTTC. Encoded protein: CASSPAPGVETQYF.

This chain connects TRBV4-3 to TRBJ2-3, with no clear D. CDR1 LGHNA and CDR2 YSLEER come from the germline V gene. V dropped 4 bases and J dropped 0 bases, with 11 bases sitting between them. The CDR3 has 15 amino acids. The CDR3 is CASSPILASTDTQYF. In DNA, the CDR3 is TGCGCCAGCAGCCCTATTTTAGCCAGCACAGATACGCAGTATTTT.

This clone has a handful of counts. The V and J genes are TRBV27 and TRBJ2-7, with D possibly being TRBD1 or TRBD2 (6 bases each). Germline V CDR1 and CDR2: MNHEY, SMNVEV (reference sequence). The CDR3 is 15 amino acids. The V end lost 2 bases, the J end lost 2 bases, and 13 bases lay between the germline ends. CDR3 DNA: TGTGCCAGCAGTTTAGTGGCAGGGGAGGCCTACGAGCAGTACTTC. The encoded protein is CASSLVAGEAYEQYF.

V and J are TRBV5-1 and TRBJ2-7; D is possibly TRBD2 (6 bases). V was trimmed by 0 bases and J by 6 bases, leaving 10 bases between them. The CDR3 is 13 residues long. Per germline, CDR1 SGHRS and CDR2 YFSETQ. This CDR3 reads CASSLAGGTEQYF. The CDR3 DNA reads as TGCGCCAGCAGCTTGGCCGGGGGTACCGAGCAGTACTTC. Full variable domain (rest looked up from reference TRBV5-1 and TRBJ2-7): KAGVTQTPRYLIKTRGQQVTLSCSPISGHRSVSWYQQTPGQGLQFLFEYFSETQRNKGNFPGRFSGRQFSNSRSEMNVSTLELGDSALYLCASSLAGGTEQYFGPGTRLTVT.